This T cell receptor beta chain was captured by sequencing in a study of blood T cell repertoires in COVID-19. For the study at large: In each case, the material was cDNA or gDNA derived from T cells, B-cell-depleted T cells, or PBMCs.

Trimming removed 5 bases from V and 4 bases from J; junction bases left unmatched: 14. From germline, CDR1 is SEHNR and CDR2 FQNEAQ (reference sequence). The CDR3 runs 18 residues. Authors' methods: The assay estimated nucleated cells by amplifying reference gene primers. Profiled with immunoSEQ multiplex PCR; TCRdb holds only in-frame clones, not every one. V, J and clone size derive from that table, while D and trimming were established from the DNA sequence. The sample lists 250,000 or so clones, approximately 86% occurring once. The gene calls are TRBV7-9 and TRBJ1-6; 7 bases agree with TRBD1. This TCR was recovered from a woman aged 60 to 75 with COVID-19, enrolled during active disease. The sequenced sample was peripheral blood. CDR3 residues: CASSKIRFGTAYNSPLHF. The CDR3 DNA is TGTGCCAGCAGCAAAATTCGATTCGGGACAGCGTATAATTCACCCCTCCACTTT.